Presented here are 7 T cell receptor beta chains from one specimen sequenced in a study of Graves' ophthalmopathy and Graves' hyperthyroidism. Investigators amplified TCR beta CDR3 regions from RNA transcripts. Amplification began with first-round RT-PCR using HTBI primers, then second-round multiplex PCR was performed. TCRdb independently ran MiXCR on the multiplex PCR reads; one entry per CDR3 protein. Here the sample spans approximately 210,000 distinct CDR3 sequences, approximately 28% being singletons. The sample consisted of peripheral blood. The receptors were gathered from a man aged 50 to 59 with Graves' ophthalmopathy.

This clonotype was counted at least ten times. The rearrangement links TRBV30 to TRBJ1-1; 7 positions agree with TRBD1. Per the germline V gene, CDR1 is GTSNPN and CDR2 is SVGIG (reference sequence). CDR3 length: 13 amino acids. The junction had 5 bases not matched to a gene; V was cut back by 2 bases and J by 5 bases. For the CDR3, the DNA is TGTGCCTGGAGTACAGGGGATGGGACTGAAGCTTTCTTT. Protein sequence: CAWSTGDGTEAFF.

The V call is TRBV7-3, the J call TRBJ1-1; D might be TRBD1 (6 bases). The V gene lost 4 bases and the J gene lost 4 bases, with 28 bases spanning the gap. Germline loops: CDR1 SGHTA, CDR2 FQGTGA. This CDR3 comprises 19 residues. CDR3 amino acids: CASSSISLQMTGIRTEAFF. The CDR3 region has the DNA TGTGCCAGCAGCTCAATAAGCCTTCAAATGACAGGAATTCGCACTGAAGCTTTCTTT.

The rearrangement links TRBV6-5 to TRBJ1-1; no clear D gene. V was pared by 0 bases and J by 7 bases, with 9 bases between. Germline-derived CDR1 and CDR2 are MNHEY and SVGAGI. The CDR3 spans 13 residues. The CDR3 is CASSYSREFEAFF. The CDR3 DNA follows: TGTGCCAGCAGTTACTCGAGGGAGTTTGAAGCTTTCTTT.

This clonotype occurred many times. CDR3 bases: TGTGCCAGCAGCCGCTCGGGGACGAACACCGGGGAGCTGTTTTTT. Residues: CASSRSGTNTGELFF. The rearrangement links TRBV7-9 to TRBJ2-2, with D possibly matching TRBD2 (5 bases). The CDR3 is made up of 15 amino acids. V was clipped by 5 bases and J by 0 bases, with 10 bases between them. In germline, CDR1 is SEHNR, CDR2 FQNEAQ (reference sequence).

The rearrangement links TRBV6-2 or TRBV6-3 to TRBJ2-5; tentatively, D is TRBD1 or TRBD2 (6 bases each). Germline V gene lookup returns CDR1 MNHEY and CDR2 SVGEGT. This CDR3 is built from 14 residues. Between the trimmed V and J ends, which lost 6 bases and 4 bases, there was a span of 15 bases. CDR3 sequence: CASSPMGGRETQYF. CDR3 nucleotide sequence: TGTGCCAGCAGCCCCATGGGGGGCCGAGAGACCCAGTACTTC.

The chain has TRBV5-3 and TRBJ2-7; 7 bases are a match to TRBD1. TRBV5-3 is sorted into the ORF group, with uncertain function. V gave up 8 bases and J gave up 10 bases; unmatched junction bases: 12. The CDR3 has 12 residues. The CDR3 DNA sequence: TGTGCCAGCAGCCCCGACAGGGCGGCACAGTACTTC. Translated: CASSPDRAAQYF.

The table lists this clonotype with many counts. V usage is TRBV5-1 and J usage is TRBJ2-2; TRBD2 aligns across 7 bases. The V gene end was trimmed by 2 bases and the J gene end by 1 base; junction bases not matched to a gene: 5. CDR3 size: 16 residues. Per the germline V gene, CDR1 is SGHRS and CDR2 is YFSETQ. This CDR3 is CASSFGGGRNTGELFF. CDR3 nucleotides: TGCGCCAGCAGCTTTGGAGGCGGGAGGAACACCGGGGAGCTGTTTTTT.